This T cell receptor beta chain was captured in a study of blood T cell repertoires in COVID-19 (dated by TCRdb to about 2020). Study-level background: Samples from collaborators originated in the United States, Italy and Spain and spanned both the acute and convalescent phases of COVID-19. The prospective study material was composed of cDNA or gDNA derived from T cells, B-cell-depleted T cells, or PBMCs. The repertoires were released in a freely available public database meant as a resource for research on the immune response to SARS-CoV-2. Deeply sampled blood TCRbeta repertoires from subjects exposed to, actively infected with, or recovered from COVID-19 were included in the dataset. Where available, HLA class I and class II types were taken from metadata supplied by the sample provider and were not determined by assay-based typing. Samples were obtained from the ongoing ImmuneRACE study (first 160 participants) and from over a thousand subjects provided by 6 global collaborators. The sample metadata nearly always contained a de-identified subject ID, COVID-19 status, age in years and sex. Overall results and qualifications from the work: The amount of clinical and demographic metadata varied by source and participant and was provided uncurated.

TCRbeta CDR3 regions were amplified from genomic DNA using the immunoSEQ Assay, a bias-controlled multiplex PCR. The authors' analysis ran thus. Nucleated cell counts per sample were estimated from amplification of reference gene primers within the assay. To quantify the absolute abundance of each unique TCRbeta CDR3 rearrangement, sequence reads were collapsed and filtered. For each sample, productive Simpson clonality was calculated as the square root of Simpson's diversity index across productive rearrangements. TCRdb took over this immuneACCESS table, retaining in-frame rearrangements with V and J assigned. Such tables are incomplete; in checked studies, under half of the missing clones stem from an unresolved V gene, and the remainder is unexplained. The DNA was the basis for D and trimming; V, J and clone size are from that table. The sample has fewer than 350,000 clones on record, under 95% of them singletons. The ten largest make up about 2.5% of the sample.

From V the trimming removes 3 bases and from J it removes 7 bases, while the gene matches leave 15 bases of the junction unaccounted for. The CDR3 runs 18 residues from the cysteine to the phenylalanine. Here the CDR3 DNA is all that survives: 54 bases in frame from base 1. The CDR1 and CDR2 encoded by the germline V gene are SNHLY and FYNNEI. In the prospective study, participants were about 18 to 100 years old, resided in 25 or so geographic areas of the United States, and were enrolled through a virtual design. In the prospective study, participants were assigned to cohorts based on the clinical history participants reported in a screening survey and a study questionnaire. In the prospective study, mobile phlebotomists collected whole blood, serum and a nasopharyngeal or oropharyngeal swab from each participant. Participants in the prospective study had the option to provide additional blood draws and questionnaires over an approximately 2-month period. Prospective study blood samples were shipped either frozen or at room temperature before DNA extraction.

With regard to this clone: Its specific antigen is unknown. The input lacks base qualities; no much larger clone sits a single base away.

Material: PBMCs or T cells enriched from blood (not recorded which). The chain uses TRBV2 and TRBJ1-2; the central 12 bases match TRBD1. The receptor was isolated from a woman in her forties with acute COVID-19. The nucleotides are TGTGCCAGCAGTGATCCCCCCTCTTTGGGACAGGGGGCGGGTGGCTACACCTTC. Its protein is CASSDPPSLGQGAGGYTF.